This TCR beta chain was identified in a study of cytomegalovirus exposure and HLA in healthy donors. Everyone who donated was a healthy bone marrow donor. The PCR contained 60 Vbeta and 13 Jbeta primers. The data were produced by immunoSEQ multiplex PCR, yet TCRdb's version contains in-frame clones alone and is incomplete. In the table there are around 140,000 clones, roughly 88% of which are singletons. Germline trimming cut 0 bases from V and 3 bases from J; bases unmatched to any gene: 10. The CDR3 runs 17 residues. CDR1 LNHNV and CDR2 YYDKDF come from the germline V gene (reference sequence). Specimen: PBMCs. The V call is TRBV15, the J call TRBJ2-7; TRBD2 matches at 8 bases. This receptor was obtained from a woman between 40 and 55 years old in good health and CMV-seronegative. In nucleotides, the CDR3 is TGTGCCACCAGCAGAGACGGGAGGGCCGTTAGGGGCTACGAGCAGTACTTC. Translation gives CATSRDGRAVRGYEQYF.